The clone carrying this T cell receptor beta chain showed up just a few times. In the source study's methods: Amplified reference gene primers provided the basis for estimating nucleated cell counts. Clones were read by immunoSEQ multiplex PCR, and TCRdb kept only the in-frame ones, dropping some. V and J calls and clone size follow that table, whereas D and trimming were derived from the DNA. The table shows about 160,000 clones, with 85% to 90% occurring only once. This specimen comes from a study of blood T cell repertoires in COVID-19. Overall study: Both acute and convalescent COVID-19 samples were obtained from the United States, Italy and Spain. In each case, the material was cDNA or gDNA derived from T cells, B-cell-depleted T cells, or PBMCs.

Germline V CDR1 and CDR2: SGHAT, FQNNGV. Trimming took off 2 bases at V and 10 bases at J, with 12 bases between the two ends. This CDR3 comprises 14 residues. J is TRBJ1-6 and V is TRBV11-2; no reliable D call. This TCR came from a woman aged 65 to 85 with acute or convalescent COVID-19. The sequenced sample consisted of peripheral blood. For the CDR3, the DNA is TGTGCCAGCAGCTTAAGCCGCGAGAGATCACCCCTCCACTTT. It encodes CASSLSRERSPLHF.